These T cell receptor beta chains were read from a single sample in a study of CD8+ T cells in alopecia areata. Generated by immunoSEQ multiplex PCR, the TCRdb table keeps only in-frame clones and is missing some. In the table there are approximately 150,000 clones, about 86% of which are singletons. The sequencing here drew on CD8+ T cells sorted from blood, taken at week 4, from a patient treated with tofacitinib. The source of these receptors is a human donor with alopecia areata. CDR3s include the opening cysteine and the closing phenylalanine or tryptophan. The order of the fields is D gene, J gene, V gene, clone size, CDR3 protein, CDR3 DNA. The D gene is left open where the match is weak. Rows give clone size only sometimes, using once, few, many, or a class for an expanded clone.

d_gene: -; j_gene: TRBJ1-5; v_gene: TRBV28; abundance: -; CDR3aa: CASSFLRGGNQPQHF; CDR3nt: TGTGCCAGCAGTTTCCTACGGGGGGGCAATCAGCCCCAGCATTTT
d_gene: -; j_gene: TRBJ2-7; v_gene: TRBV7-8; abundance: -; CDR3aa: CASSPQSYEQYF; CDR3nt: TGTGCCAGCAGCCCCCAGTCCTACGAGCAGTACTTC
d_gene: -; j_gene: TRBJ1-1; v_gene: TRBV4-1; abundance: -; CDR3aa: CASSQDSYREAFF; CDR3nt: TGCGCCAGCAGCCAAGATTCGTACAGAGAAGCTTTCTTT
d_gene: TRBD2; j_gene: TRBJ2-7; v_gene: TRBV5-1; abundance: -; CDR3aa: CASSFWASGSYEQYF; CDR3nt: TGCGCCAGCAGCTTTTGGGCTAGCGGCTCCTACGAGCAGTACTTC
d_gene: -; j_gene: TRBJ1-1; v_gene: TRBV19; abundance: -; CDR3aa: CASSPGSGDTEAFF; CDR3nt: TGTGCCAGTAGTCCCGGGAGTGGTGACACTGAAGCTTTCTTT
d_gene: -; j_gene: TRBJ1-1; v_gene: TRBV6-5; abundance: -; CDR3aa: CASSYSAGTEAFF; CDR3nt: TGTGCCAGCAGTTACTCGGCCGGCACTGAAGCTTTCTTT
d_gene: TRBD2; j_gene: TRBJ2-3; v_gene: TRBV7-9; abundance: -; CDR3aa: CASSRSGGQGDTQYF; CDR3nt: TGTGCCAGCAGCCGGAGCGGGGGCCAGGGAGATACGCAGTATTTT
d_gene: -; j_gene: TRBJ2-1; v_gene: TRBV11-2; abundance: -; CDR3aa: CASSLEGSYNEQFF; CDR3nt: TGTGCCAGCAGCTTAGAGGGGTCCTACAATGAGCAGTTCTTC
d_gene: -; j_gene: TRBJ1-5; v_gene: TRBV25-1; abundance: -; CDR3aa: CASAAGEGNQPQHF; CDR3nt: TGTGCCAGCGCTGCTGGCGAGGGCAATCAGCCCCAGCATTTT
d_gene: -; j_gene: TRBJ2-2; v_gene: TRBV5-6; abundance: -; CDR3aa: CASSLGLERHTGELFF; CDR3nt: TGTGCCAGCAGCTTGGGTCTGGAAAGACACACCGGGGAGCTGTTTTTT
d_gene: -; j_gene: TRBJ1-1; v_gene: TRBV28; abundance: -; CDR3aa: CASSLYSVGQNTEAFF; CDR3nt: TGTGCCAGCAGTTTATATTCGGTGGGGCAGAACACTGAAGCTTTCTTT
d_gene: -; j_gene: TRBJ1-5; v_gene: TRBV7-9; abundance: -; CDR3aa: CASRAGRNQPQHF; CDR3nt: TGTGCCAGCAGGGCAGGCCGTAATCAGCCCCAGCATTTT
d_gene: TRBD2; j_gene: TRBJ2-1; v_gene: TRBV27; abundance: once; CDR3aa: CASSLSGTSGLSYNEQFF; CDR3nt: TGTGCCAGCAGTTTATCGGGGACTAGCGGGTTATCCTACAATGAGCAGTTCTTC
d_gene: TRBD1; j_gene: TRBJ2-3; v_gene: TRBV6-5; abundance: -; CDR3aa: CASSAGQGTDTQYF; CDR3nt: TGTGCCAGCAGTGCGGGACAGGGGACAGATACGCAGTATTTT
d_gene: -; j_gene: TRBJ2-2; v_gene: TRBV5-4; abundance: -; CDR3aa: CASSLDGTNTGELFF; CDR3nt: TGTGCCAGCAGCTTGGACGGTACGAACACCGGGGAGCTGTTTTTT
d_gene: -; j_gene: TRBJ2-7; v_gene: TRBV13; abundance: -; CDR3aa: CASSSTSGHRVSYEQYF; CDR3nt: TGTGCCAGCAGCTCGACCTCGGGGCACAGGGTCTCCTACGAGCAGTACTTC
d_gene: TRBD1; j_gene: TRBJ1-1; v_gene: TRBV14; abundance: -; CDR3aa: CASSQDRGRNTEAFF; CDR3nt: TGTGCCAGCAGCCAAGACAGGGGGCGGAACACTGAAGCTTTCTTT
d_gene: TRBD1; j_gene: TRBJ1-2; v_gene: TRBV19; abundance: -; CDR3aa: CASWTGTGLNYGYTF; CDR3nt: TGTGCCAGTTGGACAGGGACCGGTCTGAACTATGGCTACACCTTC
d_gene: -; j_gene: TRBJ1-2; v_gene: TRBV9; abundance: -; CDR3aa: CASSVGAGYGYTF; CDR3nt: TGTGCCAGCAGCGTAGGTGCAGGTTATGGCTACACCTTC
d_gene: -; j_gene: TRBJ2-1; v_gene: TRBV25-1; abundance: -; CDR3aa: CASTSELGVAEQFF; CDR3nt: TGTGCCAGCACTTCCGAACTTGGCGTTGCTGAGCAGTTCTTC
d_gene: TRBD1; j_gene: TRBJ1-2; v_gene: TRBV13; abundance: -; CDR3aa: CASSLQGGRDGYTF; CDR3nt: TGTGCCAGCAGCCTCCAGGGGGGTCGTGATGGCTACACCTTC
d_gene: -; j_gene: TRBJ1-2; v_gene: TRBV6-4; abundance: once; CDR3aa: CASSDNSYGYTF; CDR3nt: TGTGCCAGCAGTGACAATTCCTATGGCTACACCTTC
d_gene: TRBD1; j_gene: TRBJ2-7; v_gene: TRBV15; abundance: -; CDR3aa: CATRNPDRDSYEQYF; CDR3nt: TGTGCCACCAGGAACCCGGACAGGGACTCCTACGAGCAGTACTTC
d_gene: -; j_gene: TRBJ2-3; v_gene: TRBV18; abundance: -; CDR3aa: CASSPEGARTDTQYF; CDR3nt: TGTGCCAGCTCACCGGAGGGGGCGAGGACAGATACGCAGTATTTT
d_gene: -; j_gene: TRBJ2-2; v_gene: TRBV29-1; abundance: -; CDR3aa: CSVVDDRSNTGELFF; CDR3nt: TGCAGCGTTGTAGACGACAGGAGTAACACCGGGGAGCTGTTTTTT
d_gene: -; j_gene: TRBJ1-1; v_gene: TRBV6-5; abundance: once; CDR3aa: CASSPQGTNTEAFF; CDR3nt: TGTGCCAGCAGTCCTCAGGGGACGAACACTGAAGCTTTCTTT